This entry features one TCR beta chain sequence. With 60 Vbeta and 13 Jbeta primers, the PCR was carried out. The table came from immunoSEQ multiplex PCR; TCRdb's copy has only in-frame clones and leaves some out. The sample lists about 180,000 clones, about 80% occurring once. This entry is derived from a study of cytomegalovirus exposure and HLA in healthy donors. Trimming removed 7 bases from V and 2 bases from J, with 14 bases in between. The CDR3 extends over 13 amino acids. Germline values: CDR1 SQVTM, CDR2 ANQGSEA. The gene calls are TRBV29-1 and TRBJ1-2, with D hard to call. What was sequenced was PBMCs. This TCR came from a man between 18 and 29 years old in good health and CMV-seronegative. The CDR3 bases are TGCAGCGGATTCCAGACAAAAAACTATGGCTACACCTTC. It yields the protein CSGFQTKNYGYTF.